A selection of T cell receptor beta chains follows, all from one sample in a study of cytomegalovirus exposure and HLA in healthy donors. Libraries were prepared by immunoSEQ multiplex PCR; TCRdb keeps only in-frame clonotypes and omits some of them. The top ten hold 1.3% of the sample, which has over 200,000 clones, approximately 87% seen once. Sequencing was done on a sample of PBMCs. The receptors here all came from a human donor in good health. Each CDR3 is given with its conserved first and last residue. D genes are given only for firm matches. The listing skips clone size in some rows; elsewhere it reads once, few, many or a size class.

clone_size d_call j_call v_call cdr3_aa cdr3_nt
NA TRBD1 TRBJ2-3 TRBV12-5 CASVPQGLGTDTQYF TGTGCTAGTGTACCACAGGGGTTGGGGACAGATACGCAGTATTTT
NA NA TRBJ1-1 TRBV7-3 CASSLMGGRHSEAFF TGTGCCAGCAGCTTAATGGGGGGTCGGCACTCTGAAGCTTTCTTT
NA TRBD1 TRBJ2-7 TRBV9 CASSLGQGEFYEQYF TGTGCCAGCAGCCTAGGACAGGGAGAGTTCTACGAGCAGTACTTC
few NA TRBJ1-3 TRBV7-9 CASKQSSGNTIYF TGTGCCAGCAAACAGAGCTCTGGAAACACCATATATTTT
NA NA TRBJ1-2 TRBV27 CASSSGVGGYTF TGTGCCAGCAGCTCAGGGGTTGGGGGCTACACCTTC
NA NA TRBJ2-5 TRBV6-6 CASSYLVSFGETQYF TGTGCCAGCAGTTACCTTGTTAGCTTTGGGGAGACCCAGTACTTC
NA TRBD2 TRBJ2-1 TRBV9 CASSVTSSTYNEQFF TGTGCCAGCAGCGTGACTAGCAGCACCTACAATGAGCAGTTCTTC
NA NA TRBJ1-1 TRBV4-3 CASSQDRGGNTEAFF TGCGCCAGCAGCCAAGATCGAGGGGGAAACACTGAAGCTTTCTTT
once TRBD1 TRBJ1-2 TRBV19 CASSTQDRVKGYTF TGTGCCAGTAGTACCCAGGACAGGGTAAAGGGCTACACCTTC
once NA TRBJ2-6 TRBV19 CASSIDPRGYSGANVLTF TGTGCCAGTAGTATAGATCCTCGGGGGTACTCTGGGGCCAACGTCCTGACTTTC
NA NA TRBJ2-5 TRBV7-6 CASSYPTRKETQYF TGTGCCAGCAGCTACCCGACTAGAAAGGAGACCCAGTACTTC
NA TRBD2 TRBJ2-2 TRBV5-1 CASRFRTSGANTGELFF TGCGCCAGCAGATTTCGGACTAGCGGAGCGAACACCGGGGAGCTGTTTTTT